The source of this TCR beta chain is a study of CD8 T cells in ankylosing spondylitis. This CDR3 comprises 15 residues. The germline CDR1 and CDR2 sequences are SGHRS and YFSETQ. V shed 4 bases and J shed 0 bases, with 11 bases lying between them. The table lists this clonotype with many counts. Each CDR3 protein is one row after TCRdb ran MiXCR on the 5' RACE reads. The sample has 150,000 to 200,000 distinct CDR3 sequences; under 15% are singletons. The gene calls are TRBV5-1 and TRBJ2-1, with D uncertain. This TCR derives from a female donor with ankylosing spondylitis or in good health (not recorded which). The material sequenced was blood, either unsorted or a sorted T cell fraction (not recorded which). CDR3 protein: CASSVNRNSYNEQFF. The CDR3 DNA is TGCGCCAGCAGCGTGAACCGTAACTCCTACAATGAGCAGTTCTTC.